This T cell receptor beta chain was captured in a study of blood T cell repertoires in COVID-19. The overall study: Samples came from the United States, Italy and Spain, spanning acute and convalescent COVID-19.

There are 15 residues in the CDR3. Repertoires were generated with immunoSEQ multiplex PCR, while TCRdb's copy carries only in-frame clones and drops some. Of about 35,000 clones listed, more than 70% are singletons. The TCR originated in a man in his fifties or sixties with active or convalescent COVID-19. Sequenced material: peripheral blood. The V call is TRBV21-1, the J call TRBJ2-5; the D segment call TRBD1 is taken from the table without a DNA check. TRBV21-1 is a pseudogene. CDR3 sequence reads: CASSNPGTVQETQYF. The CDR3 nucleotides read TGTGCCAGCAGCAACCCCGGGACAGTACAAGAGACCCAGTACTTC.